The entry that follows covers one TCR beta chain sequence. No antigen is known for it. The source of the sample is a study of T cell responses to AZD1222 COVID-19 vaccine. Study-wide results and caveats: Donors were largely white British and mainly female; clonal diversity was possibly underestimated.

Germline lookup yields CDR1 MNHEY and CDR2 SMNVEV (reference sequence). V was shortened by 3 bases and J by 1 base, with 9 bases between the two germline ends. The CDR3 consists of 14 residues. Data came from immunoSEQ multiplex PCR; TCRdb stores just in-frame clones and leaves some out. The sample comprises fewer than 85,000 clones, roughly 89% of which are singletons, and approximately 9.3% rests with the top ten. The receptor was derived from an adult who received the AZD1222 COVID-19 vaccine. The chain links TRBV27 to TRBJ1-1; D remains ambiguous. The sequencing used peripheral blood, collected 28 days after the second AZD1222 dose. The CDR3 sequence is CASSFKRANTEAFF. The DNA for the CDR3 is TGTGCCAGCAGTTTTAAGCGAGCGAACACTGAAGCTTTCTTT.